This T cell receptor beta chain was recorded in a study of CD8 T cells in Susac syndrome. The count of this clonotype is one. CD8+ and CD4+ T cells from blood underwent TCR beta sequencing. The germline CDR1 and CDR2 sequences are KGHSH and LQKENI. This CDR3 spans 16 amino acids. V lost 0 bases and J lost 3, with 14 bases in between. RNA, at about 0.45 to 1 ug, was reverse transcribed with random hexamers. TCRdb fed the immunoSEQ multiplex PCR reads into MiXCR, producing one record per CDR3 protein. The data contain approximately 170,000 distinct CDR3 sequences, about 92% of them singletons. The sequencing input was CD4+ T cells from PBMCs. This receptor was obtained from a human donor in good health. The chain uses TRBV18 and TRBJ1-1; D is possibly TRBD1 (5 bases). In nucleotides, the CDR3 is TGTGCCAGCTCACCACCGGGGGGATTTAGGCACACTGAAGCTTTCTTT. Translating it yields CASSPPGGFRHTEAFF.